The rows below give T cell receptor beta chains drawn from one sample of a study of T cell responses to AZD1222 COVID-19 vaccine. Method: immunoSEQ multiplex PCR; TCRdb's copy keeps in-frame clones and lacks some. The profile shows around 90,000 clones, roughly 84% of them singletons. Sequences were derived from peripheral blood, sampled on day 0 of AZD1222 vaccination. All receptors come from an adult in good health. CDR3s include the opening cysteine and the closing phenylalanine or tryptophan. The D gene is left open where the match is weak. The listing skips clone size in some rows; elsewhere it reads once, few, many or a size class.

clone_size j_call v_call d_call cdr3_nt cdr3_aa
once TRBJ1-2 TRBV18 . TGTGCCAGCTCACCACCGGGGAGGGGAGCGGACTATGGCTACACCTTC CASSPPGRGADYGYTF
few TRBJ1-6 TRBV19 . TGTGCCAGCGCCCCCGGGGACTATAATTCACCCCTCCACTTT CASAPGDYNSPLHF
. TRBJ2-7 TRBV5-1 . TGCGCCAGCAGCATAACTCCTACAAACGAGCAGTACTTC CASSITPTNEQYF
few TRBJ2-5 TRBV7-7 TRBD2 TGTGCTAGCAGCTTAGTAGGGAGGGTACCGGGCGAGACCCAGTACTTC CASSLVGRVPGETQYF
. TRBJ1-5 TRBV18 . TGTGCCAGCTCACCAATAGGGGATAGCAATCAGCCCCAGCATTTT CASSPIGDSNQPQHF
. TRBJ2-5 TRBV9 TRBD1 TGTGCCAGCAGCCCGCGATCGGGACAGGGGGAAGAGACCCAGTACTTC CASSPRSGQGEETQYF
. TRBJ2-7 TRBV3-1/TRBV3-2 TRBD2 TGTGCCAGCAGCCGGCCGACTAGCGGGGGGGTCGAGCAGTACTTC CASSRPTSGGVEQYF
. TRBJ2-7 TRBV7-2 TRBD1 TGTGCCAGCAGCTTAGTTGGGACAGGGGTCGGGGGTGGCCCCTACGAGCAGTACTTC CASSLVGTGVGGGPYEQYF
. TRBJ1-3 TRBV6-5 . TGTGCCAGCAGGCCACAGGCGGTCACTGGAAACACCATATATTTT CASRPQAVTGNTIYF
. TRBJ2-5 TRBV3-1/TRBV3-2 . TGTGCCAGCAGCCTTGGGACGCAAGAGACCCAGTACTTC CASSLGTQETQYF
. TRBJ1-4 TRBV19 . TGTGCCAGTAGTCCAACTAATGAAAAACTGTTTTTT CASSPTNEKLFF
. TRBJ2-7 TRBV12-3/TRBV12-4 . TGTGCCAGCAGTTTAGAGGGTAGCGAGCAGTACTTC CASSLEGSEQYF
. TRBJ2-3 TRBV7-9 . TGTGCCAGCAGCTTACGGCAGGCTAGCACAGATACGCAGTATTTT CASSLRQASTDTQYF
. TRBJ1-1 TRBV5-1 . TGCGCCAGTCAGGTGGACGGAAGGAACACTGAAGCTTTCTTT CASQVDGRNTEAFF
. TRBJ2-7 TRBV30 . TGTGCCTGGAGTGTAAGCAGCTACGAGCAGTACTTC CAWSVSSYEQYF
. TRBJ2-1 TRBV7-2 . TGTGCCAGCAGCGCGGGACTTCAATACAATGAGCAGTTCTTC CASSAGLQYNEQFF
. TRBJ1-4 TRBV30 . TGTGCCTGGACGCGTGGGAATGAAAAACTGTTTTTT CAWTRGNEKLFF
. TRBJ1-6 TRBV30 . TGTGCCTGGAGTCCGAGTGATTCACCCCTCCACTTT CAWSPSDSPLHF
. TRBJ2-7 TRBV10-3 . TGTGCCATCAGGCCTTCCGAATACGAGCAGTACTTC CAIRPSEYEQYF
. TRBJ1-5 TRBV20-1 . TGCAGTGCTAGTCGTACGAATCAGCCCCAGCATTTT CSASRTNQPQHF
. TRBJ2-7 TRBV7-8 TRBD2 TGTGCCAGTCGACGGGGGGTTGGGCCCGAGCAGTACTTC CASRRGVGPEQYF
. TRBJ1-2 TRBV27 . TGTGCCAGCACAACCGCCCGGGGGTCCCTTGGCTACACCTTC CASTTARGSLGYTF
. TRBJ1-2 TRBV3-1/TRBV3-2 TRBD1 TGTGCCAGCAGTCTAATAAGGATTAACAGGGGGCAGGGCTACACCTTC CASSLIRINRGQGYTF
few TRBJ1-5 TRBV6-2/TRBV6-3 . TGTGCCAGCAGCGAATTGGGACCGAGCAATCAGCCCCAGCATTTT CASSELGPSNQPQHF
. TRBJ2-7 TRBV7-8 . TGTGCCAGCAGCTTCGCGGACAGCTCCTACGAGCAGTACTTC CASSFADSSYEQYF
. TRBJ1-5 TRBV2 . TGTGCCAGCAGTAGGTTTTTAATAGGCGGGAGCAATCAGCCCCAGCATTTT CASSRFLIGGSNQPQHF
. TRBJ1-5 TRBV30 . TGTGCCTGGACGAATGGGGCTGGAGTCAATCAGCCCCAGCATTTT CAWTNGAGVNQPQHF
. TRBJ1-5 TRBV4-2 . TGTGCCAGCAGCCAAGAGGCGGAGGCGAATCAGCCCCAGCATTTT CASSQEAEANQPQHF
. TRBJ1-5 TRBV5-6 TRBD1 TGTGCCAGCAGCTTGACGGCTAGGGGGCTTCGGACGGACCAGCCCCAGCATTTT CASSLTARGLRTDQPQHF
. TRBJ1-1 TRBV19 . TGTGCCAGTAAGAGGGGGGGGTCGGGCACTGAAGCTTTCTTT CASKRGGSGTEAFF
. TRBJ2-1 TRBV6-2/TRBV6-3 . TGTGCCAGCAGTTACGGGGGGGCGGGATACAATGAGCAGTTCTTC CASSYGGAGYNEQFF
few TRBJ1-4 TRBV9 . TGTGCCAGCAGCGTAGCCGGGGGGACTAATGAAAAACTGTTTTTT CASSVAGGTNEKLFF
. TRBJ1-5 TRBV6-2/TRBV6-3 . TGTGCCAGCAGTTGGGGGGGATCCGGCAATCAGCCCCAGCATTTT CASSWGGSGNQPQHF
. TRBJ2-6 TRBV6-2/TRBV6-3 TRBD1 TGTGCCAGCAGTCGGACAGGGACTGGGGCCAACGTCCTGACTTTC CASSRTGTGANVLTF
. TRBJ2-3 TRBV7-2 . TGTGCCAGCAGCTTAGGGGTTAGCGTAAACACAGATACGCAGTATTTT CASSLGVSVNTDTQYF
. TRBJ1-1 TRBV4-1 TRBD1 TGCGCCAGCAGCCAGCCTTCCACGGACAGGGGGCGGCTGAACACTGAAGCTTTCTTT CASSQPSTDRGRLNTEAFF
. TRBJ1-5 TRBV6-6 . TGTGCCAGCAGAAGACAGGACAATCAGCCCCAGCATTTT CASRRQDNQPQHF
. TRBJ2-7 TRBV18 . TGTGCCAGCTCACCAAGCCCAGGCACCTACGAGCAGTACTTC CASSPSPGTYEQYF
. TRBJ1-2 TRBV7-3 TRBD1 TGTGCCAGCAGCTTAACCCCGACAGGGCTCTACACCTTC CASSLTPTGLYTF
. TRBJ2-7 TRBV28 TRBD1 TGTGCCAGCAGTGGCGACAGGGGGTGGTCCTACGAGCAGTACTTC CASSGDRGWSYEQYF
. TRBJ2-1 TRBV7-2 TRBD2 TGTGCCAGCAGCTTACGGGGCGGGGGAGTACACAATGAGCAGTTCTTC CASSLRGGGVHNEQFF
. TRBJ1-5 TRBV9 TRBD1 TGTGCCAGCAGCGTTTCTGGACAGGTTTTTCAGCCCCAGCATTTT CASSVSGQVFQPQHF
. TRBJ1-1 TRBV19 . TGTGCCAGTAGTATCAGGGAAGAGGGGACTGAAGCTTTCTTT CASSIREEGTEAFF
. TRBJ1-2 TRBV6-1 . TGTGCCAGCAGTGAATTAGGTTGGGGGTATGGCTACACCTTC CASSELGWGYGYTF
. TRBJ2-7 TRBV28 TRBD1 TGTGCCAGCAGTTTAGGGGGACAGGCCGCCGAGCAGTACTTC CASSLGGQAAEQYF
. TRBJ2-5 TRBV13 TRBD2 TGTGCCAGCAGCCCACTGGGGCGGGGGGGCCAAGAGACCCAGTACTTC CASSPLGRGGQETQYF
. TRBJ2-7 TRBV18 TRBD1 TGTGCCAGCTCCAGGGGGCCGGACGTCTACGAGCAGTACTTC CASSRGPDVYEQYF
. TRBJ1-2 TRBV5-6 . TGTGCCAGCAGCTCCACTGGAGATGATGGCTACACCTTC CASSSTGDDGYTF
. TRBJ2-7 TRBV5-1 . TGCGCCACCGCCCAGACAGCATTCGAGCAGTACTTC CATAQTAFEQYF